Following are 28 T cell receptor beta chains from one sample sequenced in a study of vaccination effects on CD4 cells after COVID-19. Antigen-specific CD4+ T cell clonotypes were called by their expansion after viral peptide-pool culture in ViraFEST. Culture proceeded for nine to eleven days, and CD4+ T cells were then isolated. The healthy vaccine recipients, who had no prior SARS-CoV-2 infection, showed negative nucleocapsid antibodies. Some clones are missing from TCRdb's copy, which holds only in-frame ones; the method was immunoSEQ multiplex PCR. The data show approximately 40,000 clones, about two thirds seen once. These receptors are not linked to any known antigen. This sample comprised CD4+ T cells from PBMCs cultured with SARS-CoV-2 spike peptides, obtained before COVID-19 vaccination. The receptors stem from a human donor who received a COVID-19 vaccine.

The J gene is TRBJ2-1, the V gene TRBV11-2; D remains unclear. Germline CDR1 reads SGHAT; CDR2 reads FQNNGV. The CDR3 has 11 residues. The V and J ends lost 2 bases and 10 bases respectively, with 6 bases between them. CDR3 protein: CASSLLLEQFF. The CDR3 DNA reads as TGTGCCAGCAGCTTACTACTAGAGCAGTTCTTC.

The V gene is TRBV20-1, the J gene TRBJ1-3; TRBD1 is a possible D gene (6 bases). The CDR3 is 15 residues long. Germline CDR1 DFQATT, CDR2 SNEGSKA (reference sequence). Trimming shortened V by 3 bases and J by 0 bases, and 12 bases separated the two germline ends. CDR3 in amino acids: CSASRGGDSGNTIYF. The CDR3 nucleotides are TGCAGTGCTAGTAGAGGGGGGGACTCTGGAAACACCATATATTTT.

The rearrangement joins TRBV15 to TRBJ1-1; 8 bases are shared with TRBD1. CDR3 size: 15 residues. Losses at the gene ends were 1 base for V and 3 bases for J; bases not matched to a gene: 4. The germline CDR1 and CDR2 sequences are LNHNV and YYDKDF (reference sequence). The CDR3 nucleotides are TGTGCCACCAGCAGAGTCCGGACAGGGCACACTGAAGCTTTCTTT. The encoded protein is CATSRVRTGHTEAFF.

This chain links TRBV3-1 (or the pseudogene TRBV3-2) with TRBJ2-7; D perhaps matches TRBD2 (6 bases). CDR1 is LGHDT, CDR2 YNNKEL, per germline (reference sequence). This CDR3 comprises 14 residues. V gave up 4 bases and J gave up 2 bases, with 12 bases separating them. The CDR3 here is CASSPGTVTYEQYF. Written as DNA, the CDR3 is TGTGCCAGCAGCCCAGGGACTGTCACCTACGAGCAGTACTTC.

The chain links TRBV3-1 (or the pseudogene TRBV3-2) to TRBJ1-1; D not resolved. Germline assignment: CDR1 LGHDT and CDR2 YNNKEL (reference sequence). V lost 1 base to trimming and J lost 1 base, with 7 bases between them. This CDR3 region has 14 residues. This CDR3 reads CASSQVYPNTEAFF. The CDR3 nucleotides are TGTGCCAGCAGCCAAGTTTATCCGAACACTGAAGCTTTCTTT.

This chain joins TRBV5-1 and TRBJ2-2; D unclear. In germline, CDR1 is SGHRS, CDR2 YFSETQ. This CDR3 spans 13 amino acids. V gave up 4 bases and J gave up 6 bases, with 10 bases separating them. In nucleotides, the CDR3 is TGCGCCAGCAGCGTGAGAGTAGCCGGGGAGCTGTTTTTT. Translated, it gives CASSVRVAGELFF.

The rearrangement links TRBV7-9 to TRBJ2-2; tentatively, D is TRBD2 (5 bases). The CDR3 loop spans 15 amino acids. The V end was cut by 6 bases, the J end by 6 bases, with 17 bases between. In germline, CDR1 is SEHNR, CDR2 FQNEAQ (reference sequence). CDR3 region: CASRAKGVNAGELFF. The CDR3 DNA sequence: TGTGCCAGCAGGGCCAAGGGAGTAAATGCCGGGGAGCTGTTTTTT.

This clone appeared a few times. The gene calls are TRBV7-2 and TRBJ1-3; TRBD1 aligns across 10 bases. The CDR3 contains 15 residues. Per germline, CDR1 SGHTA and CDR2 FQGNSA. Losses at the gene ends were 6 bases for V and 4 bases for J; bases not matched to a gene: 6. CDR3 loop: CASSPGTGAGNTIYF. The CDR3 DNA reads as TGTGCCAGCAGTCCGGGGACAGGGGCAGGAAACACCATATATTTT.

This chain connects TRBV5-5 to TRBJ1-5, with a possible D match to TRBD1 (6 bases). Trimming took 2 bases from V and 1 from J, leaving 16 bases between them. This CDR3 contains 17 residues. CDR1 SGHKS and CDR2 YYEKEE come from the germline V gene (reference sequence). DNA of the CDR3: TGTGCCAGCAGCTTAGGGCTAGGGGGAGGGAGCAATCAGCCCCAGCATTTT. Protein sequence: CASSLGLGGGSNQPQHF.

The chain couples TRBV30 to TRBJ1-5, with 10 bases aligning to TRBD1. Germline V gene sequence: CDR1 GTSNPN, CDR2 SVGIG (reference sequence). Unmatched junction bases numbered 7, after V lost 2 bases and J lost 0 bases. The CDR3 is made up of 17 amino acids. The CDR3 spells CAWSPRTGGYSNQPQHF. The CDR3 DNA reads TGTGCCTGGAGTCCCCGGACAGGGGGGTATAGCAATCAGCCCCAGCATTTT.

This rearrangement joins TRBV19 to TRBJ1-5; 7 positions match TRBD1. The V and J ends lost 1 base and 0 bases, in that order; junction bases with no gene match: 6. Germline V gives CDR1 LNHDA, CDR2 SQIVND (reference sequence). The CDR3 extends over 17 amino acids. The CDR3 here is CASSIVQGQYSNQPQHF. CDR3 sequence (DNA): TGTGCCAGTAGTATAGTTCAGGGACAGTATAGCAATCAGCCCCAGCATTTT.

The chain links TRBV19 to TRBJ2-1; 9 positions agree with TRBD2. Trimming cost V 7 bases and J 5 bases; bases outside gene matches: 6. This CDR3 is 14 amino acids long. The germline V gene encodes CDR1 LNHDA and CDR2 SQIVND (reference sequence). The CDR3 DNA sequence: TGTGCCAGTAAGGGAGCGGGAGGTAACAATGAGCAGTTCTTC. Translated: CASKGAGGNNEQFF. Full variable domain (rest looked up from reference TRBV19 and TRBJ2-1): DGGITQSPKYLFRKEGQNVTLSCEQNLNHDAMYWYRQDPGQGLRLIYYSQIVNDFQKGDIAEGYSVSREKKESFPLTVTSAQKNPTAFYLCASKGAGGNNEQFFGPGTRLTVL.

V and J are TRBV10-3 and TRBJ1-3; D not resolved. V was cut by 4 bases and J by 0 bases, with 13 bases left in between. CDR3 length: 16 amino acids. Germline V CDR1 and CDR2: ENHRY, SYGVKD. The CDR3 loop reads CAISGLTVPSGNTIYF. The DNA for the CDR3 is TGTGCCATCAGTGGGCTAACAGTTCCCTCTGGAAACACCATATATTTT.

The gene calls are TRBV19 and TRBJ2-5; unclear D gene. The germline V gene has CDR1 LNHDA and CDR2 SQIVND (reference sequence). The CDR3 is made up of 14 amino acids. V shed 1 base and J shed 0 bases, with 6 bases lying between them. Written as DNA, the CDR3 is TGTGCCAGTAGTATAGCTACGTACCAAGAGACCCAGTACTTC. It codes for CASSIATYQETQYF.

V is TRBV29-1 and J is TRBJ1-1, with D unresolved. From germline, CDR1 is SQVTM and CDR2 ANQGSEA. Trimming took 0 bases from V and 1 from J, leaving 6 bases between them. The CDR3 has 13 residues. CDR3 amino acids: CSVEEAPNTEAFF. DNA of the CDR3: TGCAGCGTTGAAGAAGCCCCGAACACTGAAGCTTTCTTT. The full variable domain, completed using reference TRBV29-1 and TRBJ1-1, is SAVISQKPSRDICQRGTSLTIQCQVDSQVTMMFWYRQQPGQSLTLIATANQGSEATYESGFVIDKFPISRPNLTFSTLTVSNMSPEDSSIYLCSVEEAPNTEAFFGQGTRLTVV.

For this clone: The same CDR3 arises from other DNA sequences in this sample as well. The CDR3 bases are TGCGCCAGCAGCTCAGGAAACACTGAAGCTTTCTTT. It specifies CASSSGNTEAFF. The chain links TRBV5-1 to TRBJ1-1; D not resolved. The germline V gene encodes CDR1 SGHRS and CDR2 YFSETQ. Trimming removed 3 bases from V and 2 bases from J, with 5 bases in between. The CDR3 sequence is 12 residues long.

The genes are TRBV29-1 and TRBJ2-2; D possibly corresponds to TRBD2 (6 bases). Looked up from germline, CDR1 is SQVTM and CDR2 is ANQGSEA. V dropped 2 bases and J dropped 5 bases, with 18 bases sitting between them. The CDR3 spans 16 residues. The CDR3 spells CSVERRTKGITGELFF. The CDR3 region has the DNA TGCAGCGTTGAACGACGGACTAAGGGGATTACCGGGGAGCTGTTTTTT.

The chain recombines TRBV28 with TRBJ1-6; D not resolved. V dropped 7 bases and J dropped 0 bases, with 13 bases sitting between them. This CDR3 is 16 amino acids long. Germline V gene lookup returns CDR1 MDHEN and CDR2 SYDVKM. The CDR3: CASTPPLGSYNSPLHF. CDR3 in DNA: TGTGCCAGCACCCCACCCTTGGGCTCCTATAATTCACCCCTCCACTTT.

The V and J genes are TRBV7-2 and TRBJ1-1; TRBD1 agrees at 9 bases. Germline trimming cut 5 bases from V and 4 bases from J; bases unmatched to any gene: 8. The CDR3 sequence is 15 residues long. Germline-derived CDR1 and CDR2 are SGHTA and FQGNSA. The chain's CDR3 is CASSPPGTGSTEAFF. CDR3 bases: TGTGCCAGCAGCCCACCCGGGACAGGGTCCACTGAAGCTTTCTTT.

The chain recombines TRBV5-1 with TRBJ2-3; 7 nucleotides match TRBD2. From germline, CDR1 is SGHRS and CDR2 YFSETQ. The V gene end was trimmed by 0 bases and the J gene end by 2 bases; junction bases not matched to a gene: 3. This CDR3 contains 15 residues. The CDR3 spells CASSLASGFTDTQYF. CDR3 nucleotide sequence: TGCGCCAGCAGCTTGGCTAGCGGCTTCACAGATACGCAGTATTTT.

The chain recombines TRBV6-2 or TRBV6-3 with TRBJ1-5; 8 nucleotides align to TRBD1. Germline V CDR1 and CDR2: MNHEY, SVGEGT. The CDR3 is made up of 18 amino acids. With V trimmed by 4 bases and J by 2 bases, 13 bases remained unmatched. CDR3 region: CASSSGRSGQGGNQPQHF. The CDR3 DNA follows: TGTGCCAGCAGTTCGGGTCGGTCAGGACAGGGTGGCAATCAGCCCCAGCATTTT.

This sequence joins TRBV9 and TRBJ1-1; 7 nucleotides agree with TRBD1. The CDR3 runs to 14 residues. Germline assignment: CDR1 SGDLS and CDR2 YYNGEE. With 3 bases clipped from V and 3 bases from J, the junction kept 5 bases outside the gene matches. The CDR3 sequence is CASSGSQGDTEAFF. CDR3 DNA sequence: TGTGCCAGCAGCGGATCCCAGGGGGACACTGAAGCTTTCTTT.

The chain joins TRBV30 to TRBJ1-4; 12 nucleotides match TRBD1. J lost 7 bases, V lost 3 bases, and 6 bases had no gene match. Per the germline V gene, CDR1 is GTSNPN and CDR2 is SVGIG (reference sequence). The CDR3 consists of 15 residues. The CDR3 protein is CAWRPRDRGREKLFF. The CDR3 nucleotides read TGTGCCTGGAGGCCCCGGGACAGGGGGCGTGAAAAACTGTTTTTT.

The chain employs TRBV9 and TRBJ1-2; maybe TRBD1 (5 bases). CDR1 SGDLS and CDR2 YYNGEE come from the germline V gene. V lost 4 bases, J lost 5 bases, and 21 bases lay in between. This CDR3 has 16 residues. The CDR3 coding sequence is TGTGCCAGCAGCTTTACCTCGGCAGGGCCGGAATATGGCTACACCTTC. Its translation: CASSFTSAGPEYGYTF.

This clone was counted between two and nine times. The chain joins TRBV19 to TRBJ1-1; D is undetermined. Germline-derived CDR1 and CDR2 are LNHDA and SQIVND (reference sequence). Trimming removed 8 bases at V and 0 bases at J, with 10 bases between. The length of the CDR3 is 13 residues. The CDR3 DNA reads as TGTGCCAGTGCGGAGAGGGTGAACACTGAAGCTTTCTTT. This gives the protein CASAERVNTEAFF.

CDR3 loop: CASKDWNTGELFF. Written as DNA, the CDR3 is TGTGCCAGTAAAGACTGGAACACCGGGGAGCTGTTTTTT. The chain couples TRBV19 to TRBJ2-2; no definite D call. Trimming pared 7 bases from V and 1 base from J, leaving 7 bases between. Germline assignment: CDR1 LNHDA and CDR2 SQIVND (reference sequence). The CDR3 has 13 residues.

The chain has TRBV28 and TRBJ1-3; 9 bases are a match to TRBD1. Germline V lookup: CDR1 MDHEN, CDR2 SYDVKM. The CDR3 runs to 15 residues. Trimming at V came to 6 bases and at J to 4 bases, leaving 7 bases not matched to a gene. The CDR3: CASRSSGTGGNTIYF. Here the CDR3 DNA reads TGTGCCAGCAGAAGCTCCGGGACAGGGGGAAACACCATATATTTT.

The table lists this clone with a few counts. The chain has TRBV7-9 and TRBJ2-3; D remains ambiguous. Germline CDR1 reads SEHNR; CDR2 reads FQNEAQ (reference sequence). V lost 1 base and J 7 bases, leaving 6 bases between the germline ends. This CDR3 contains 12 residues. The CDR3 DNA sequence: TGTGCCAGCAGCTTAGTTTTCCATACGCAGTATTTT. This codes for CASSLVFHTQYF.